This T cell receptor beta chain was sequenced in a study of tissue T cells after allogeneic stem cell transplantation. Regarding the study as a whole: This small cohort was clinically heterogeneous, and sampling depth was a limitation. Shared clones across patients were few; motif clustering revealed tissue-specific shared signatures. Some tissue clones might be persisting host cells; their alloreactivity or antigen specificity was not determined.

The protocol was immunoSEQ multiplex PCR, while the TCRdb copy is restricted to in-frame clones and leaves out a portion. The table has several thousand clones, approximately 50% seen once. V shed 4 bases and J shed 4 bases, with 10 bases lying between them. CDR3 length: 13 amino acids. The germline gives CDR1 MNHNY, CDR2 SVGAGI (reference sequence). Comparators were a few non-transplant cancer patients without known GI disease. For this clone: What it recognizes is unknown.

The receptor was isolated from a female donor aged 60 or older with lung cancer. Source: duodenum tissue, taken at autopsy. V usage is TRBV6-6 and J usage is TRBJ1-2; D remains unclear. The CDR3 loop is CASSSLNIYGYTF. Here the CDR3 DNA reads TGTGCCAGCAGTTCTCTGAATATCTATGGCTACACCTTC.